These T cell receptor beta chains were read from a single sample in a study of T cell repertoires in cytomegalovirus infection. TCRdb reanalysed the reads using MiXCR and keeps one entry per CDR3 protein. This sample carries 250,000 or so distinct CDR3 sequences, about 18% of them seen once, and the ten largest clones take roughly 45%. What was sequenced was CD8+ T cells from PBMCs. The receptors originated from a human donor in good health (CMV status not recorded). Some clones in this sample may be carry-over from other donors' samples. Both conserved end residues are part of each CDR3. D genes are given only for firm matches. Clone size is not always given. Where it is, it says once, few, many or a class for expanded clones.

15	TRBV7-2	TRBJ2-5	many	NA	CASSPLAIVGETQYF	TGTGCCAGCAGCCCCCTAGCGATAGTAGGAGAGACCCAGTACTTC
14	TRBV15	TRBJ2-6	NA	TRBD1	CATATGSGANVLTF	TGTGCCACCGCGACAGGGTCTGGGGCCAACGTCCTGACTTTC
18	TRBV5-6	TRBJ2-1	few	TRBD1	CASSLDYSGQGAANEQFF	TGTGCCAGCAGCTTGGATTATTCGGGACAGGGGGCGGCGAATGAGCAGTTCTTC
16	TRBV7-9	TRBJ2-5	few	TRBD2	CASSLSGGLDQETQYF	TGTGCCAGCAGCTTAAGCGGGGGATTGGACCAAGAGACCCAGTACTTC
15	TRBV7-3	TRBJ2-3	few	TRBD2	CASSPGTSLGDTQYF	TGTGCCAGCAGCCCTGGGACTAGCTTAGGAGATACGCAGTATTTT
14	TRBV28	TRBJ2-6	few	NA	CASSNEAGANVLTF	TGTGCCAGCAGTAATGAGGCTGGGGCCAACGTCCTGACTTTC
13	TRBV12-3/TRBV12-4	TRBJ1-2	many	NA	CASSSDRIHGYTF	TGTGCCAGCAGCTCAGACAGAATCCATGGCTACACCTTC
12	TRBV12-3/TRBV12-4	TRBJ2-3	many	NA	CASTDGTDTQYF	TGTGCCAGCACCGACGGCACAGATACGCAGTATTTT
13	TRBV19	TRBJ2-7	many	NA	CASSPSPSYEQYF	TGTGCCAGTAGCCCAAGCCCATCCTACGAGCAGTACTTC
11	TRBV19	TRBJ1-1	NA	NA	CATILNTEAFF	TGTGCCACGATTCTGAACACTGAAGCTTTCTTT
18	TRBV7-2	TRBJ2-3	many	NA	CASSLGTLAPPPADTQCF	TGTGCCAGCAGCTTAGGGACTCTAGCTCCACCTCCGGCAGATACGCAGTGTTTT
18	TRBV6-5	TRBJ1-2	few	NA	CASSPMSGDKQTNYGYTF	TGTGCCAGCAGCCCTATGTCCGGGGACAAGCAAACTAACTATGGCTACACCTTC
17	TRBV6-2/TRBV6-3	TRBJ1-6	NA	TRBD1	CASSPGQVSSYNSPLHF	TGTGCCAGCAGCCCTGGACAGGTAAGCTCCTATAATTCACCCCTCCACTTT
15	TRBV12-3/TRBV12-4	TRBJ1-6	many	TRBD1	CASSPGTAYNSPLHF	TGTGCCAGCAGTCCGGGGACAGCTTATAATTCACCCCTCCACTTT
17	TRBV20-1	TRBJ2-1	NA	TRBD1	CSARDLTGQGISSEQFF	TGCAGTGCTAGAGATCTGACAGGACAGGGTATTTCTAGTGAGCAGTTCTTC
14	TRBV12-3/TRBV12-4	TRBJ1-2	few	TRBD1	CASSSDRTGYGYTF	TGTGCCAGCAGTTCGGACAGGACGGGCTATGGCTACACCTTC
15	TRBV2	TRBJ1-1	NA	NA	CASSETLLGYTEAFF	TGTGCCAGCAGTGAGACACTCCTGGGGTACACTGAAGCTTTCTTT
14	TRBV10-3	TRBJ2-2	NA	NA	CAVSESDITGELFF	TGTGCCGTCAGTGAGTCCGACATCACCGGGGAGCTGTTTTTT
19	TRBV28	TRBJ1-6	many	TRBD1	CASSPGTAYLSSYNSPLHF	TGTGCCAGCAGTCCCGGGACAGCCTACTTAAGCTCCTATAATTCACCCCTCCACTTT
14	TRBV7-6	TRBJ2-5	many	NA	CASSPRSRRETQYF	TGTGCCAGCAGCCCCCGATCGCGGCGAGAGACCCAGTACTTC
12	TRBV29-1	TRBJ1-1	many	NA	CSVVVVGTEAFF	TGCAGCGTTGTGGTTGTGGGTACTGAAGCTTTCTTT
14	TRBV5-6	TRBJ2-5	few	NA	CASSLDSLSETQYF	TGTGCCAGCAGCTTGGACAGTCTGTCAGAGACCCAGTACTTC
16	TRBV7-9	TRBJ1-5	few	TRBD1	CASSLMGQGSNQPQHF	TGTGCCAGCAGCTTAATGGGACAGGGAAGCAATCAGCCCCAGCATTTT
14	TRBV5-6	TRBJ1-1	many	TRBD1	CASSSSDRATEAFF	TGTGCCAGCAGCTCCAGTGACAGGGCCACTGAAGCTTTCTTT
13	TRBV29-1	TRBJ2-7	NA	NA	CSATGRSSYEQYF	TGCAGCGCTACGGGACGGAGCTCCTACGAGCAGTACTTC
14	TRBV9	TRBJ1-1	NA	NA	CASSGGQPNTEAFF	TGTGCCAGCAGCGGCGGACAGCCAAACACTGAAGCTTTCTTT
13	TRBV7-3	TRBJ2-1	NA	NA	CASSLTAFNEQFF	TGTGCCAGCAGCTTAACCGCCTTCAATGAGCAGTTCTTC
14	TRBV27	TRBJ2-1	few	TRBD1	CASFPGGHPNEQFF	TGTGCCAGCTTTCCAGGGGGCCACCCGAATGAGCAGTTCTTC
17	TRBV4-1	TRBJ2-3	NA	NA	CDSSQDLGDWNADTQYF	TGCGACAGCAGCCAAGATCTTGGGGATTGGAACGCAGATACGCAGTATTTT
16	TRBV10-3	TRBJ1-2	few	NA	CAISDRYSRGNYGYTF	TGTGCCATCAGTGACCGGTACAGTCGGGGCAACTATGGCTACACCTTC
16	TRBV14	TRBJ2-2	few	TRBD2	CASSQLAGVNTGELFF	TGTGCCAGCAGCCAATTAGCGGGGGTGAACACCGGGGAGCTGTTTTTT
15	TRBV27	TRBJ2-7	NA	NA	CASSLRGFSSYEQYF	TGTGCCAGCAGTTTACGAGGGTTTAGCTCCTACGAGCAGTACTTC
14	TRBV13	TRBJ2-5	NA	NA	CASSPSGLRETQYF	TGTGCCAGCAGCCCAAGTGGGCTGAGGGAGACCCAGTACTTC
14	TRBV4-2	TRBJ1-1	many	NA	CASSQAQVTTEAFF	TGTGCCAGCAGCCAGGCACAGGTTACGACTGAAGCTTTCTTT
14	TRBV2	TRBJ1-2	few	TRBD1	CASMKTGGNYGYTF	TGTGCCAGCATGAAGACAGGGGGTAACTATGGCTACACCTTC
13	TRBV7-9	TRBJ2-7	NA	NA	CASSLQSTHEQYF	TGTGCCAGCAGCCTACAGTCAACCCACGAGCAGTACTTC
15	TRBV6-6	TRBJ2-7	NA	NA	CASSYSGTPPYEQYF	TGTGCCAGCAGTTACTCAGGGACGCCTCCCTACGAGCAGTACTTC
16	TRBV20-1	TRBJ1-4	few	TRBD1	CSARDSQGPTNEKLFF	TGCAGTGCTAGAGATTCACAGGGGCCAACTAATGAAAAACTGTTTTTT
15	TRBV5-5	TRBJ2-7	few	TRBD1	CASSNRDRGSYEQYF	TGTGCCAGCAGCAACCGGGACAGGGGGTCCTACGAGCAGTACTTC
17	TRBV20-1	TRBJ1-4	many	NA	CSARDYRRTATNEKLFF	TGCAGTGCTAGAGACTATAGAAGGACTGCAACTAATGAAAAACTGTTTTTT
14	TRBV28	TRBJ2-1	many	NA	CASSRGTLVNEQFF	TGTGCCAGCAGCCGAGGGACATTAGTCAATGAGCAGTTCTTC
15	TRBV6-6	TRBJ1-1	many	NA	CASTSMGGLGTEAFF	TGTGCCAGCACCTCCATGGGGGGTTTAGGCACTGAAGCTTTCTTT